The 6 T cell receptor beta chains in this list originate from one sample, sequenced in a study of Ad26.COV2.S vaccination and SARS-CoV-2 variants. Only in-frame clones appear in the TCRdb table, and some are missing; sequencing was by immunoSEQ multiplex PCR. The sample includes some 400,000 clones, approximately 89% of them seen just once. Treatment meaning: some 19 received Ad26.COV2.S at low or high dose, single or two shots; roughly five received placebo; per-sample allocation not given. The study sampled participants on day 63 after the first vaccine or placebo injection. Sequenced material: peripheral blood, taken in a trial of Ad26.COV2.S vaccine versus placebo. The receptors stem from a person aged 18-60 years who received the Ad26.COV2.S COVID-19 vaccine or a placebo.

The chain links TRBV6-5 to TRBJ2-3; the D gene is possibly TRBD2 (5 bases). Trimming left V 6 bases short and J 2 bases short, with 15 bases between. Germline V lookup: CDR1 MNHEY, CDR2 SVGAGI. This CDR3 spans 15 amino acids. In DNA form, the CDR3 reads TGTGCCAGCAGCCGCCTCGGGGTCCCCACAGATACGCAGTATTTT. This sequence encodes CASSRLGVPTDTQYF.

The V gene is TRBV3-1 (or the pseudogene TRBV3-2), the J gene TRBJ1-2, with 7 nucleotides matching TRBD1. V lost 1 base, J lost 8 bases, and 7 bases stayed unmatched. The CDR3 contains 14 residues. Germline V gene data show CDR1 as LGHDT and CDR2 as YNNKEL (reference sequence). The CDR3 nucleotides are TGTGCCAGCAGCCAAGGCAGACAGGGCTGGGGCTACACCTTC. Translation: CASSQGRQGWGYTF.

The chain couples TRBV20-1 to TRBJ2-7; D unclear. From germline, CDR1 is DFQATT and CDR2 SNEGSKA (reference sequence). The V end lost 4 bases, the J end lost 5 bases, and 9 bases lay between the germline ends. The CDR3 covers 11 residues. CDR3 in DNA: TGCAGTGCTATGACTCTTGACGAGCAGTACTTC. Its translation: CSAMTLDEQYF.

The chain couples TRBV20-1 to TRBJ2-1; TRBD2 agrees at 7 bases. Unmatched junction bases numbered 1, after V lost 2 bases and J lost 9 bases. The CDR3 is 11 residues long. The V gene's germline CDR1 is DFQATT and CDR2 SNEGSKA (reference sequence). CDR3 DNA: TGCAGTGCTAGACCGGGGGGTGAGCAGTTCTTC. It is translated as CSARPGGEQFF.

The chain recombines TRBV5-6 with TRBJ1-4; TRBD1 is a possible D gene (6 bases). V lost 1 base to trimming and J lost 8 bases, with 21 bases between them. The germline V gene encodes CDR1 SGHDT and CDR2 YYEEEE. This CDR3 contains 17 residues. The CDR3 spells CASSLTRYRGANEKLFF. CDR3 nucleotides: TGTGCCAGCAGCTTGACCCGTTATCGGGGGGCGAACGAAAAACTGTTTTTT.

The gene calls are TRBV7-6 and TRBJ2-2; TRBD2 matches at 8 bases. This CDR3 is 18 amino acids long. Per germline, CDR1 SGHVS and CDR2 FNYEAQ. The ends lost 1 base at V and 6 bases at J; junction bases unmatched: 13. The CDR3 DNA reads TGTGCCAGCAGCTTAGGGGCGTTGGAGCGGGAGTGGGCCGGGGAGCTGTTTTTT. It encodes CASSLGALEREWAGELFF.